This TCR beta chain was captured by sequencing in a study of cytomegalovirus exposure and HLA in healthy donors. The PCR contained 60 Vbeta and 13 Jbeta primers. Clones were sequenced by immunoSEQ multiplex PCR, and TCRdb holds only the in-frame ones, with some missing. This sample yields 120,000 or so clones, of which less than 85% are seen a single time; under 15% belongs to the top ten. In germline, CDR1 is SGHKS, CDR2 YYEKEE (reference sequence). CDR3 length: 14 residues. Between the trimmed V and J ends, which lost 4 bases and 0 bases, there was a span of 5 bases. The chain has TRBV5-5 and TRBJ2-6, with unresolved D. Sequenced material: PBMCs. This clonotype was obtained from a man aged 25-45 years in good health and CMV-seropositive. The CDR3 DNA follows: TGTGCCAGCAGCCCTCCCTCTGGGGCCAACGTCCTGACTTTC. Its translation is CASSPPSGANVLTF.